The T cell receptor (beta chain) under discussion was sequenced for a study of neoadjuvant anti-PD-1 for oral cavity cancer. Germline V gene data show CDR1 as SGDLS and CDR2 as YYNGEE. The CDR3 extends over 13 amino acids. V shed 0 bases and J shed 11 bases, with 12 bases lying between them. Specified time point: after neoadjuvant nivolumab, at surgical resection. In this sample, this clone turned up once. Assay used: immunoSEQ multiplex PCR; TCRdb lists only in-frame clones, some missing. The repertoire includes more than 13,000 clones, roughly 73% of them detected once, and 2.5% to 3% sits in the top ten.

The receptor's source is a person aged 35-80 years with oral cavity squamous cell carcinoma. The starting material was PBMCs, obtained after nivolumab (anti-PD-1) treatment. This rearrangement joins TRBV9 to TRBJ1-5; the D gene is possibly TRBD1 (6 bases). The CDR3 here is CASSVVPGEAQHF. The CDR3 nucleotides are TGTGCCAGCAGCGTAGTTCCAGGGGAAGCCCAGCATTTT.